The 2 T cell receptor beta chains below come from one sample, sequenced in a study of T cell clonality in common variable immunodeficiency. TCRdb's copy holds only in-frame clones and misses some; the assay was immunoSEQ multiplex PCR. The profile covers 50,000 to 65,000 clones, none occurring a single time. Sequenced: peripheral blood mononuclear cells. The receptors shown here come from a person aged 18 to 75 in good health.

In its sample, this clone was seen many times. The read ends 3 residues before the CDR3 terminus; that terminus is restored from the germline J gene. This chain links TRBV20-1 with TRBJ2-2; D is perhaps TRBD2 (7 bases). In germline, CDR1 is DFQATT, CDR2 SNEGSKA (reference sequence). This CDR3 contains 12 residues. The CDR3 is CSALRGGSPLFF. CDR3 bases read: TGCAGTGCGCTGAGGGGGGGATCACCG.

This clone was counted many times. The read comes to an end 3 residues before the CDR3 does, leaving the germline J gene to fill in the end. The chain has TRBV7-2 and TRBJ2-3; weak D call: TRBD2 (6 bases). This CDR3 is 14 amino acids long. Trimming removed 2 bases from V and 5 bases from J, with 11 bases in between. Germline assignment: CDR1 SGHTA and CDR2 FQGNSA. Partial CDR3 DNA: TGTGCCAGCAGCTTAAGTTCGGGGGTAGATACG. Its translation: CASSLSSGVDT. The whole CDR3 protein reads CASSLSSGVDTQYF.